One and the same sample provided the 17 T cell receptor beta chains below, sequenced in a study of blood T cell repertoires in COVID-19 (dated by TCRdb to 2018 to 2021). Libraries were constructed by the immunoSEQ multiplex PCR assay. TCRdb carries this immuneACCESS record with in-frame sequences only. Its versions omit some clonotypes, under half of them owing to an unresolved V gene in the studies checked, with the rest unexplained. This sample gives 73,000 or so clones in total; over 70% of them show up just once. The ten largest clones represent 5.3% of the sample. The sequenced sample consisted of peripheral blood. These receptors all stem from a man between 50 and 59 years old with active COVID-19.

This chain links TRBV27 with TRBJ2-1; 11 bases are shared with TRBD2. Germline loops: CDR1 MNHEY, CDR2 SMNVEV (reference sequence). CDR3 length equals 15 residues. V lost 8 bases, J lost 4 bases, and 7 bases stayed unmatched. This CDR3 reads CASLPGLAGYNEQFF. CDR3 in DNA: TGTGCCAGCCTACCAGGACTAGCGGGTTACAATGAGCAGTTCTTC.

V gene TRBV9 combines with J gene TRBJ1-2; 9 nucleotides line up with TRBD1. Germline lookup yields CDR1 SGDLS and CDR2 YYNGEE. Trimming took 4 bases from V and 6 from J; bases not matched to a gene: 10. The CDR3 spans 15 residues. The CDR3 coding sequence is TGTGCCAGCAGCTCCGAGGACAGGGGAGTGAATGGCTACACCTTC. It specifies CASSSEDRGVNGYTF.

The chain combines TRBV7-2 with TRBJ2-5; TRBD1 agrees at 7 bases. Trimming cost V 8 bases and J 5 bases; bases outside gene matches: 8. Germline-derived CDR1 and CDR2 are SGHTA and FQGNSA. The CDR3 spans 13 residues. CDR3 amino acids: CASVPGGRETQYF. Here the CDR3 DNA reads TGTGCCAGCGTCCCAGGGGGTCGGGAGACCCAGTACTTC.

This clone was seen more than once but under ten times. This rearrangement joins TRBV19 to TRBJ1-4; TRBD1 matches 9 bases. CDR1 and CDR2 from the germline V gene are LNHDA and SQIVND (reference sequence). The CDR3 loop spans 16 amino acids. V was pared by 3 bases and J by 6 bases, with 8 bases of the junction left unmatched. The CDR3 nucleotides are TGTGCCAGTAGTATCCGGTTGGGGACAGGGTATGAAAAACTGTTTTTT. Translating gives CASSIRLGTGYEKLFF.

The chain couples TRBV24-1 to TRBJ2-3; 10 bases align to TRBD1. Germline trimming cut 10 bases from V and 11 bases from J; bases unmatched to any gene: 11. Germline CDR1 KGHDR, CDR2 SFDVKD. This CDR3 is 13 amino acids long. CDR3: CATSDRGVLGQYF. The CDR3 DNA sequence: TGTGCCACGTCGGACAGGGGGGTTCTTGGGCAGTATTTT.

This rearrangement joins TRBV7-2 to TRBJ2-5; no firm D call. Germline values: CDR1 SGHTA, CDR2 FQGNSA. CDR3 length: 14 residues. The V gene lost 1 base and the J gene lost 4 bases, with 10 bases spanning the gap. Here the CDR3 reads CASSLVPTGETQYF. CDR3 bases: TGTGCCAGCAGCTTAGTTCCTACCGGAGAGACCCAGTACTTC.

The CDR3 nucleotides are TGTGCCAGTAGTCTGGGACTAGCGGGGGCTAGTGAGCAGTTCTTC. This gives the protein CASSLGLAGASEQFF. V gene TRBV19 combines with J gene TRBJ2-1; 14 bases match TRBD2. The ends lost 5 bases at V and 9 bases at J; junction bases unmatched: 6. From germline, CDR1 is LNHDA and CDR2 SQIVND (reference sequence). The CDR3 length is 15 residues. The full variable domain, completed using reference TRBV19 and TRBJ2-1, is DGGITQSPKYLFRKEGQNVTLSCEQNLNHDAMYWYRQDPGQGLRLIYYSQIVNDFQKGDIAEGYSVSREKKESFPLTVTSAQKNPTAFYLCASSLGLAGASEQFFGPGTRLTVL.

The gene calls are TRBV6-5 and TRBJ1-1; TRBD1 might be the D (6 bases). Per the germline V gene, CDR1 is MNHEY and CDR2 is SVGAGI. V shed 6 bases and J shed 7 bases, with 12 bases lying between them. The CDR3 is 12 amino acids. CDR3 protein: CASRSGVSEAFF. In DNA form, the CDR3 reads TGTGCCAGCAGGTCAGGGGTCAGTGAAGCTTTCTTT.

This chain links TRBV28 with TRBJ2-3, with TRBD2 identical over 15 bases. The trim removed 6 bases at V and 3 bases at J, leaving 10 bases unmatched. The germline gives CDR1 MDHEN, CDR2 SYDVKM. This CDR3 contains 18 residues. In DNA form, the CDR3 reads TGTGCCAGCAGCCCGCCGGGACTAGCGGGAGGTAGAACAGATACGCAGTATTTT. As protein: CASSPPGLAGGRTDTQYF.

In this sample, this clone turned up a few times. The rearrangement links TRBV7-9 to TRBJ2-2, with 12 bases aligning to TRBD2. The V segment lost 7 bases and the J segment 6 bases; nucleotides outside the gene matches: 15. The CDR3 covers 18 residues. CDR1 SEHNR and CDR2 FQNEAQ come from the germline V gene (reference sequence). CDR3 sequence: CASIKGGTSGPLSGELFF. The DNA of the CDR3 is TGTGCCAGCATCAAAGGTGGGACTAGCGGGCCGCTGTCCGGGGAGCTGTTTTTT.

The V call is TRBV19, the J call TRBJ1-3; D uncertain. Germline V gene lookup returns CDR1 LNHDA and CDR2 SQIVND (reference sequence). Between the trimmed V and J ends, which lost 3 bases and 3 bases, there was a span of 6 bases. The CDR3 is made up of 13 amino acids. The CDR3 reads CASSISVGNTIYF. The CDR3 DNA reads as TGTGCCAGTAGTATTTCCGTTGGAAACACCATATATTTT.

A note on this clone: Other DNA variants within this sample encode the same CDR3. The V gene is TRBV27, the J gene TRBJ1-5, with D maybe TRBD1 (5 bases). Germline V gene sequence: CDR1 MNHEY, CDR2 SMNVEV (reference sequence). With 2 bases removed from V and 4 bases from J, the gap between germline ends came to 9 bases. This CDR3 is 14 amino acids long. CDR3 sequence (DNA): TGTGCCAGCAGTTTAGGCGGGGGTAATCAGCCCCAGCATTTT. It specifies CASSLGGGNQPQHF.

The rearrangement joins TRBV7-3 to TRBJ2-1; 8 positions agree with TRBD1. Germline CDR1 reads SGHTA; CDR2 reads FQGTGA. The CDR3 has 13 amino acids. V gave up 5 bases and J gave up 6 bases; unmatched junction bases: 3. The CDR3 reads CASSPTGVNEQFF. The CDR3 coding sequence is TGTGCCAGCAGCCCGACAGGGGTCAATGAGCAGTTCTTC. Drawing the rest from reference TRBV7-3 and TRBJ2-1, the complete variable domain is GAGVSQTPSNKVTEKGKYVELRCDPISGHTALYWYRQSLGQGPEFLIYFQGTGAADDSGLPNDRFFAVRPEGSVSTLKIQRTERGDSAVYLCASSPTGVNEQFFGPGTRLTVL.

This sequence joins TRBV11-1 and TRBJ1-6; TRBD1 matches at 8 bases. V shed 5 bases and J 9 bases; nucleotides not matched to a gene: 9. This CDR3 region has 15 residues. Per germline, CDR1 SGHAT and CDR2 FQDESV (reference sequence). CDR3 region: CASSATQGGSSPLHF. The CDR3 region has the DNA TGTGCCAGCAGCGCTACACAGGGGGGGAGTTCACCCCTCCACTTT.

V is TRBV7-2 and J is TRBJ2-5; D uncertain. The CDR3 is 13 residues long. V shed 3 bases and J shed 2 bases, with 7 bases lying between them. Germline assignment: CDR1 SGHTA and CDR2 FQGNSA. The CDR3 region has the DNA TGTGCCAGCAGCTTGCTCGGGCAAGAGACCCAGTACTTC. This codes for CASSLLGQETQYF.

V usage is TRBV12-3 or TRBV12-4 and J usage is TRBJ1-1; D remains unclear. V was trimmed by 6 bases and J by 4 bases, leaving 6 bases between them. The CDR3 sequence is 11 residues long. This CDR3 reads CASSRGTEAFF. The CDR3 DNA sequence: TGTGCCAGCAGCCGGGGCACTGAAGCTTTCTTT.

The rearrangement joins TRBV10-1 to TRBJ2-1; 9 bases agree with TRBD1. The V gene's germline CDR1 is WNHNN and CDR2 SYGVQD (reference sequence). The J segment lost 8 bases and the V segment lost 0 bases, leaving 11 bases of the junction unmatched. The length of the CDR3 is 17 residues. The chain's CDR3 is CASSESKGTGGKDEQFF. As DNA, the CDR3 is TGCGCCAGCAGTGAGTCGAAAGGCACAGGGGGCAAGGATGAGCAGTTCTTC.